Following are 26 T cell receptor beta chains from one sample sequenced in a study of cytomegalovirus exposure and HLA in healthy donors. The PCR was carried out with 60 Vbeta primers and 13 Jbeta primers. Clones were sequenced by immunoSEQ multiplex PCR, and TCRdb holds only the in-frame ones, with some missing. The sample consists of roughly 290,000 clones, around 90% of them appearing once. Sequenced: PBMCs. Receptors originate from a woman aged 18-30 years in good health and CMV-seronegative.

J is TRBJ1-1 and V is TRBV30; 7 bases fit TRBD1. V trimming: 4 bases; J trimming: 1 base; junction bases outside the gene matches: 3. CDR1 and CDR2 (germline): GTSNPN, SVGIG (reference sequence). This CDR3 is built from 13 residues. This CDR3 reads CAWTRTGNTEAFF. CDR3 in DNA: TGTGCCTGGACCCGGACAGGGAACACTGAAGCTTTCTTT.

The V gene is TRBV18, the J gene TRBJ1-2; TRBD1 matches at 7 bases. This CDR3 has 14 amino acids. The V gene's germline CDR1 is KGHSH and CDR2 LQKENI. Unmatched junction bases numbered 7, after V lost 0 bases and J lost 9 bases. DNA for the CDR3: TGTGCCAGCTCACCACCCCGGCCGGGACAGAGCTACACCTTC. Protein sequence: CASSPPRPGQSYTF.

This clone has a handful of counts. The chain carries TRBV5-4 and TRBJ1-3, with D possibly being TRBD1 (6 bases). This CDR3 is 16 amino acids long. CDR1 and CDR2 (germline): SGHNT, YYREEE (reference sequence). The V and J ends lost 4 bases and 0 bases respectively, with 14 bases between them. Here the CDR3 reads CASSVRGTVSGNTIYF. Here the CDR3 DNA reads TGTGCCAGCAGCGTGAGGGGGACGGTCTCTGGAAACACCATATATTTT.

This sequence joins TRBV10-3 and TRBJ2-7, with D possibly matching TRBD1 (5 bases). The CDR3 totals 14 residues. Trimming took 6 bases from V and 6 from J, leaving 18 bases between them. Looked up from germline, CDR1 is ENHRY and CDR2 is SYGVKD. CDR3 loop: CAISAQGGSGEQYF. CDR3 nucleotides: TGTGCCATCAGCGCCCAGGGTGGCTCCGGCGAGCAGTACTTC.

The CDR3 protein is CASSLGSSGTHNEQFF. CDR3 DNA sequence: TGTGCCAGCAGCCTGGGGTCTAGCGGAACCCACAATGAGCAGTTCTTC. The chain links TRBV6-6 to TRBJ2-1; 7 bases map to TRBD2. Germline V gene lookup returns CDR1 MNHNY and CDR2 SVGAGI (reference sequence). V shed 6 bases, J shed 5 bases, and the junction held 13 bases outside the gene matches. The CDR3 loop spans 16 amino acids.

This clone was observed once. The V gene is TRBV11-2, the J gene TRBJ1-4; D is perhaps TRBD1 (6 bases). The V gene's germline CDR1 is SGHAT and CDR2 FQNNGV. The CDR3 totals 14 residues. Trimming stripped 2 bases from V and 8 bases from J, with 12 bases between. The CDR3 reads CASSLLDSPEKLFF. CDR3 bases: TGTGCCAGCAGCTTATTGGACAGTCCCGAAAAACTGTTTTTT.

This chain connects TRBV19 to TRBJ2-3, with D possibly TRBD2 on 5 matching bases. Deletions cut 10 bases from V and 2 bases from J, with 16 bases between. The CDR3 covers 14 residues. CDR1 and CDR2 (germline): LNHDA, SQIVND (reference sequence). The chain's CDR3 is CATAEGTITDTQYF. As DNA, the CDR3 is TGTGCCACCGCAGAGGGAACTATCACAGATACGCAGTATTTT. Based on the CDR3 plus reference TRBV19 and TRBJ2-3, the full variable domain is DGGITQSPKYLFRKEGQNVTLSCEQNLNHDAMYWYRQDPGQGLRLIYYSQIVNDFQKGDIAEGYSVSREKKESFPLTVTSAQKNPTAFYLCATAEGTITDTQYFGPGTRLTVL.

This clone was observed a few times. This chain connects TRBV25-1 to TRBJ1-1; D possibly corresponds to TRBD1 (5 bases). The germline V gene encodes CDR1 MGHDK and CDR2 SYGVNS. V was pared by 5 bases and J by 11 bases, with 15 bases between. This CDR3 region has 12 residues. The CDR3: CASSIGSGHAFF. In DNA, the CDR3 is TGTGCCAGCAGTATTGGCTCAGGGCATGCTTTCTTT.

The genes are TRBV4-2 and TRBJ2-5; tentative D call: TRBD1 (6 bases). With 6 bases removed from V and 4 bases from J, the gap between germline ends came to 15 bases. The CDR3 loop spans 14 amino acids. Per the germline V gene, CDR1 is LGHNA and CDR2 is YNFKEQ. CDR3 DNA: TGTGCCAGCAGTCCACAGGGCGGTTCAGAGACCCAGTACTTC. It encodes CASSPQGGSETQYF.

Of note for this clone: A junction end diverges from the germline sequence, so it may reflect a read error. The V call is TRBV7-7, the J call TRBJ2-2, with TRBD2 matching 9 bases. This CDR3 spans 17 amino acids. CDR1 SSHAT and CDR2 FNYEAQ come from the germline V gene (reference sequence). The CDR3 region is CASSPIAGEPNTGELFF. As DNA, the CDR3 is TGTGCTAGCAGCCCTATAGCGGGGGAGCCCAACACCGGGGAGCTGTTTTTT. Combining the CDR3 with reference TRBV7-7 and TRBJ2-2 gives the whole variable domain GAGVSQSPRYKVTKRGQDVTLRCDPISSHATLYWYQQALGQGPEFLTYFNYEAQPDKSGLPSDRFSAERPEGSISTLTIQRTEQRDSAMYRCASSPIAGEPNTGELFFGEGSRLTVL.

The gene calls are TRBV5-1 and TRBJ2-7, with TRBD1 identical over 7 bases. The trim removed 2 bases at V and 0 bases at J, leaving 20 bases unmatched. The CDR3 covers 20 residues. CDR1 and CDR2 from the germline V gene are SGHRS and YFSETQ. CDR3 in amino acids: CASSFLARTGRQGSSYEQYF. The CDR3 region has the DNA TGCGCCAGCAGCTTCCTCGCCCGGACAGGAAGGCAGGGGAGCTCCTACGAGCAGTACTTC. Combining the CDR3 with reference TRBV5-1 and TRBJ2-7 gives the whole variable domain KAGVTQTPRYLIKTRGQQVTLSCSPISGHRSVSWYQQTPGQGLQFLFEYFSETQRNKGNFPGRFSGRQFSNSRSEMNVSTLELGDSALYLCASSFLARTGRQGSSYEQYFGPGTRLTVT.

The chain joins TRBV29-1 to TRBJ2-5; D gene unclear. This CDR3 comprises 14 residues. V shed 1 base and J shed 2 bases, with 11 bases lying between them. Germline V lookup: CDR1 SQVTM, CDR2 ANQGSEA. The CDR3 DNA reads TGCAGCGTTGAAGGCGAGGCGCGGCAAGAGACCCAGTACTTC. Amino acid sequence: CSVEGEARQETQYF.

This clone has only one observation. The CDR3 here is CASSSAPTGNDGYTF. In nucleotides, the CDR3 is TGTGCCAGCAGCTCCGCCCCGACAGGGAATGATGGCTACACCTTC. The chain couples TRBV5-6 to TRBJ1-2, with 7 bases fitting TRBD1. With V trimmed by 3 bases and J by 6 bases, 11 bases remained unmatched. The CDR3 has 15 residues. Per the germline V gene, CDR1 is SGHDT and CDR2 is YYEEEE.

The chain joins TRBV30 to TRBJ1-2; perhaps TRBD1 as D (5 bases). CDR3 size: 14 residues. The germline V gene encodes CDR1 GTSNPN and CDR2 SVGIG (reference sequence). The ends were cut back, 3 bases at V and 4 bases at J, with 15 bases in the middle. The chain's CDR3 is CAWSPGLLTYGYTF. The CDR3 DNA reads TGTGCCTGGAGCCCAGGGCTTCTGACCTATGGCTACACCTTC. Filled out from reference TRBV30 and TRBJ1-2, the complete variable domain reads SQTIHQWPATLVQPVGSPLSLECTVEGTSNPNLYWYRQAAGRGLQLLFYSVGIGQISSEVPQNLSASRPQDRQFILSSKKLLLSDSGFYLCAWSPGLLTYGYTFGSGTRLTVV.

This rearrangement joins TRBV12-5 to TRBJ1-2, with 8 bases aligning to TRBD1. Per germline, CDR1 LGHNT and CDR2 FRNRAP. This CDR3 spans 15 amino acids. V trimming: 6 bases; J trimming: 8 bases; junction bases outside the gene matches: 14. CDR3 nucleotide sequence: TGTGCTAGTGGGGGAAAGCCCGACAGGGGTAGAGGCTACACCTTC. Translated: CASGGKPDRGRGYTF.

The rearrangement joins TRBV29-1 to TRBJ1-2; weak D call: TRBD1 (6 bases). The V gene lost 4 bases and the J gene lost 4 bases, with 7 bases spanning the gap. CDR1 and CDR2 from the germline V gene are SQVTM and ANQGSEA. This CDR3 is built from 11 residues. This CDR3 reads CSVGDTYGYTF. CDR3 bases: TGCAGCGTTGGGGACACCTATGGCTACACCTTC.

V is TRBV6-1 and J is TRBJ2-1, with D perhaps TRBD2 (5 bases). CDR3 length equals 16 residues. Trimming pared 2 bases from V and 9 bases from J, leaving 20 bases between. The germline V gene encodes CDR1 MNHNS and CDR2 SASEGT. The CDR3 DNA sequence: TGTGCCAGCAGTGAAAGTGTAGGTTACCCCCGGGGTGAGCAGTTCTTC. Translating it yields CASSESVGYPRGEQFF.

The chain couples TRBV6-1 to TRBJ2-3, with TRBD2 matching over 9 bases. This CDR3 is 15 amino acids long. The trim removed 7 bases at V and 5 bases at J, leaving 10 bases unmatched. The germline CDR1 and CDR2 sequences are MNHNS and SASEGT. The CDR3 region is CASTPGGLAGDTQYF. The CDR3, as DNA: TGTGCCAGCACCCCTGGGGGACTAGCAGGAGATACGCAGTATTTT.

The chain is built from TRBV5-1 and TRBJ1-6; no definite D call. From germline, CDR1 is SGHRS and CDR2 YFSETQ. The CDR3 totals 16 residues. Between the trimmed V and J ends, which lost 0 bases and 0 bases, there was a span of 7 bases. CDR3 coding DNA: TGCGCCAGCAGCTTGGGTGGGCCCTCCTATAATTCACCCCTCCACTTT. This translates into CASSLGGPSYNSPLHF.

This chain connects TRBV5-6 to TRBJ2-5, with 9 bases aligning to TRBD1. The V and J ends lost 3 bases and 5 bases, in that order; junction bases with no gene match: 5. Germline CDR1 is SGHDT and CDR2 is YYEEEE. The length of the CDR3 is 14 residues. The CDR3: CASSSQGAGETQYF. The CDR3 DNA reads as TGTGCCAGCAGCTCACAGGGGGCGGGGGAGACCCAGTACTTC.

The chain recombines TRBV27 with TRBJ1-4; TRBD1 agrees at 7 bases. Germline values: CDR1 MNHEY, CDR2 SMNVEV (reference sequence). The CDR3 contains 20 residues. J gave up 3 bases and V 5 bases, and 21 bases lay outside the gene matches. CDR3 loop: CASSRNRDRWTNSANEKLFF. The CDR3 DNA reads TGTGCCAGCAGTCGGAACCGGGACAGATGGACCAACTCAGCTAATGAAAAACTGTTTTTT.

The genes are TRBV7-2 and TRBJ1-5; D ambiguous. Germline CDR1 SGHTA, CDR2 FQGNSA. Trimming removed 1 base from V and 6 bases from J, with 13 bases in between. This CDR3 contains 15 residues. CDR3 region: CASSLGGGNGQPQHF. Here the CDR3 DNA reads TGTGCCAGCAGCTTAGGGGGAGGAAATGGTCAGCCCCAGCATTTT.

This chain links TRBV11-1 with TRBJ2-3; 13 bases map to TRBD2. The CDR3 extends over 16 amino acids. J lost 5 bases, V lost 4 bases, and 6 bases had no gene match. Germline CDR1 and CDR2: SGHAT and FQDESV (reference sequence). The CDR3 loop reads CASSSGLAGAGDTQYF. CDR3 coding DNA: TGTGCCAGCAGCTCCGGACTAGCGGGGGCCGGAGATACGCAGTATTTT.

The chain carries TRBV19 and TRBJ2-7; weak D call: TRBD2 (5 bases). CDR1 and CDR2 (germline): LNHDA, SQIVND (reference sequence). The germline V and J ends were trimmed by 0 bases and 3 bases, with 15 bases remaining between them. The CDR3 is made up of 16 amino acids. The CDR3 sequence: CASSIDGGGSRYEQYF. Here the CDR3 DNA reads TGTGCCAGTAGTATAGACGGAGGAGGCTCCCGCTACGAGCAGTACTTC.

The chain has TRBV5-1 and TRBJ2-1; TRBD2 agrees at 14 bases. The CDR3 totals 15 residues. Trimming removed 5 bases from V and 8 bases from J; junction bases left unmatched: 6. Germline V lookup: CDR1 SGHRS, CDR2 YFSETQ. CDR3 nucleotides: TGCGCCAGCAGGTCCGGGACTAGCGGGGGATATGAGCAGTTCTTC. This encodes CASRSGTSGGYEQFF.

The chain recombines TRBV27 with TRBJ1-2; 8 bases map to TRBD1. The germline V gene encodes CDR1 MNHEY and CDR2 SMNVEV (reference sequence). The CDR3 extends over 20 amino acids. Trimming at V came to 6 bases and at J to 0 bases, leaving 21 bases not matched to a gene. CDR3 amino acids: CASRFGPTQGGGGPNYGYTF. CDR3 DNA: TGTGCCAGCAGGTTCGGCCCCACACAGGGGGGGGGCGGCCCTAACTATGGCTACACCTTC.